This is a list of T cell receptor beta chains from one sample in a study of T-cell reconstitution after alpha-beta-depleted transplantation in children. MiXCR was run by TCRdb on the PCR reads, yielding one entry per CDR3 protein. The sample shows roughly 610,000 distinct CDR3 sequences, about 10% of them seen only once. The sequencing here drew on PBMCs from the stem cell graft donor, taken from the stem cell graft. These receptors all come from a human donor who donated a stem cell graft to a child with acute myeloid leukemia. Each CDR3 is given with its conserved first and last residue. Fields, in order: V gene, D gene, J gene, clone size, CDR3 DNA, CDR3 protein. A D gene is named only where the DNA matches it firmly. Clone size is shown for a subset of rows, as once, few, many or a class of expanded clone.

V: TRBV7-2
D: NA
J: TRBJ1-2
size: few
DNA: TGTGCCAGCAGCTTAGCTGGGCAGGGCGAGGAGGGCTACACCTTC
CDR3: CASSLAGQGEEGYTF

V: TRBV5-6
D: NA
J: TRBJ2-3
size: NA
DNA: TGTGCCAGCAGCTTGCGTGGTAGCGGAGGCGGAGATACGCAGTATTTT
CDR3: CASSLRGSGGGDTQYF

V: TRBV29-1
D: TRBD2
J: TRBJ2-5
size: few
DNA: TGCAGCGTTTATGATAGCGGGAGGGAAGAGACCCAGTACTTC
CDR3: CSVYDSGREETQYF

V: TRBV10-3
D: NA
J: TRBJ2-3
size: many
DNA: TGTGCCATCAGTGAGTTGAGATTTCAGTATTTT
CDR3: CAISELRFQYF

V: TRBV5-1
D: NA
J: TRBJ2-1
size: many
DNA: TGCGCCAGCAGCTCCCAAACTTTGAGCTCCTACAATGAGCAGTTCTTC
CDR3: CASSSQTLSSYNEQFF

V: TRBV29-1
D: TRBD2
J: TRBJ2-1
size: NA
DNA: TGCAGCGGGGTCGGAGCGGGAGGAGACGTTGAGCAGTTCTTC
CDR3: CSGVGAGGDVEQFF

V: TRBV6-1
D: NA
J: TRBJ1-5
size: NA
DNA: TGTGCCAGCAGCAAGAATCAGCCCCAGCATTTT
CDR3: CASSKNQPQHF

V: TRBV28
D: NA
J: TRBJ1-2
size: NA
DNA: TGTGCCAGCAGTTTAGCCATGGTTTATGGCTACACCTTC
CDR3: CASSLAMVYGYTF

V: TRBV12-3/TRBV12-4
D: NA
J: TRBJ2-2
size: many
DNA: TGTGCCAGCAGCCTTGGTGGAGGGGTTAACACCGGGGAGCTGTTTTTT
CDR3: CASSLGGGVNTGELFF

V: TRBV2
D: NA
J: TRBJ2-1
size: many
DNA: TGTGCCAGCAGTGATGACGAGGGGGCGGGAGGAGCCAATGAGCAGTTCTTC
CDR3: CASSDDEGAGGANEQFF

V: TRBV29-1
D: NA
J: TRBJ2-3
size: NA
DNA: TGCAGCGTTGACGGGACACGGATCACAGATACGCAGTATTTT
CDR3: CSVDGTRITDTQYF

V: TRBV27
D: NA
J: TRBJ2-7
size: few
DNA: TGTGCCAGCAGTTTCGATTGGGAGCGGGCCGCCTACGAGCAGTACTTC
CDR3: CASSFDWERAAYEQYF

V: TRBV20-1
D: NA
J: TRBJ2-7
size: NA
DNA: TGCAGTGCTAGAGACGTACAGGCGGGGACCTACGAGCAGTACTTC
CDR3: CSARDVQAGTYEQYF

V: TRBV14
D: TRBD2
J: TRBJ2-5
size: many
DNA: TGTGCCAGCAGCCACAGAGGACTAGTGGAGACCCAGTACTTC
CDR3: CASSHRGLVETQYF

V: TRBV28
D: NA
J: TRBJ2-1
size: few
DNA: TGTGCCAGCAGTTCCCAACGGGGACTGGAGCAGTTCTTC
CDR3: CASSSQRGLEQFF

V: TRBV29-1
D: TRBD1
J: TRBJ2-1
size: many
DNA: TGCAGCGTTGACAAGGGACAGGGGGCAGGTGAGCAGTTCTTC
CDR3: CSVDKGQGAGEQFF